This TCR beta chain was identified during a study of control samples from healthy donors and cancer patients. This CDR3 has 19 amino acids. The germline V gene has CDR1 SGHKS and CDR2 YYEKEE (reference sequence). The junction had 14 bases not matched to a gene; V was cut back by 4 bases and J by 0 bases. Only in-frame clones appear in the TCRdb table, and some are missing; sequencing was by immunoSEQ multiplex PCR. The sample records about 59,000 clones, roughly 90% being singletons. This sequence joins TRBV5-5 and TRBJ1-4; TRBD1 agrees at 8 bases. The TCR was taken from a man aged 40-55 years with colorectal cancer. Input material: PBMCs. CDR3 protein: CASSITPGTGSATNEKLFF. The CDR3 DNA sequence: TGTGCCAGCAGCATAACACCCGGGACAGGAAGTGCAACTAATGAAAAACTGTTTTTT.